What follows are 7 T cell receptor beta chains derived from one specimen sequenced in a study of regulatory T cells in long-lasting Graves disease. Time point of the sample: persistent/refractory GD, antithyroid drugs over 5 years with positive TRAb. PBMC-derived RNA was used for the TCR library. Both iRepertoire HTBI primers and Arm-PCR of CDR3 regions were used to build the TCR beta libraries. One entry per CDR3 protein results from TCRdb running MiXCR on the multiplex PCR reads. The sample contains about 470,000 distinct CDR3 sequences, 20% to 25% of which appear only once. Specimen: peripheral blood mononuclear cells (PBMCs), collected when the disease was refractory, from a patient treated with antithyroid drugs. The receptors derive from a female donor with Graves disease.

The gene calls are TRBV20-1 and TRBJ2-3; no clear D gene. Germline V gene lookup returns CDR1 DFQATT and CDR2 SNEGSKA (reference sequence). The V end lost 0 bases, the J end lost 2 bases, and 15 bases lay between the germline ends. The CDR3 runs 16 residues. The CDR3 is CSARDNLVGNTDTQYF. The CDR3 DNA follows: TGCAGTGCTAGAGATAATTTAGTAGGGAACACAGATACGCAGTATTTT.

This rearrangement joins TRBV5-1 to TRBJ2-7; 11 bases align to TRBD2. Germline V gene lookup returns CDR1 SGHRS and CDR2 YFSETQ. The CDR3 length is 14 residues. The V segment lost 4 bases and the J segment 2 bases; nucleotides outside the gene matches: 2. CDR3 nucleotide sequence: TGCGCCAGCAGCGCACTAGCGGGAGCCTACGAGCAGTACTTC. Its translation: CASSALAGAYEQYF.

Concerning this clonotype: Sequence at one end of the junction differs from germline and may be a read error. The V call is TRBV12-3 or TRBV12-4, the J call TRBJ2-7; D is tentatively TRBD1 or TRBD2 (5 bases each). CDR3 length: 13 residues. The CDR3 DNA sequence: TGTGCCGGCAGTTTAGGGACGGAGTACGAGCAGTACTTC. This translates into CAGSLGTEYEQYF.

This clonotype was seen just once. This clone may be a read error of a much larger clone one base away. The chain uses TRBV11-2 and TRBJ1-2; D is possibly TRBD1 (5 bases). Trimming cost V 1 base and J 8 bases, with 17 bases left between them. Per the germline V gene, CDR1 is SGHAT and CDR2 is FQNNGV. The CDR3 is 15 residues long. The CDR3 sequence: CASSLVRGDSGGYTF. The CDR3 DNA reads TGTGCCAGCAGCTTAGTGAGGGGAGACAGCGGAGGCTACACCTTC.

This clonotype was counted at least ten times. The chain links TRBV28 to TRBJ2-7, with D possibly being TRBD2 (5 bases). Germline values: CDR1 MDHEN, CDR2 SYDVKM. CDR3 length: 15 amino acids. V was clipped by 1 base and J by 1 base, with 11 bases between them. CDR3 coding DNA: TGTGCCAGCAGTTTATTCGGGGATTTATCCTACGAGCAGTACTTC. It encodes CASSLFGDLSYEQYF.

In the case of this clonotype: A much larger clone lies one base from this, so it may be a read error. The V and J genes are TRBV12-3 or TRBV12-4 and TRBJ1-4; 7 nucleotides agree with TRBD1. The CDR3 runs 16 residues. CDR3 protein: CASSIRRGLTNVKLFF. The CDR3 DNA reads as TGTGCCAGCAGTATACGTAGGGGGCTAACTAATGTAAAACTGTTTTTT.

This clonotype was found many times. The rearrangement links TRBV29-1 to TRBJ2-5; tentatively, D is TRBD2 (6 bases). The V end was cut by 4 bases, the J end by 2 bases, with 14 bases between. The germline V gene has CDR1 SQVTM and CDR2 ANQGSEA. The CDR3 sequence is 14 residues long. The CDR3 sequence: CSVGAGSGQETQYF. For the CDR3, the DNA is TGCAGCGTTGGGGCGGGTAGCGGACAAGAGACCCAGTACTTC.